The next 10 T cell receptor beta chains were all read from a single sample in a study of blood T cell repertoires in COVID-19. Libraries were prepared by immunoSEQ multiplex PCR; TCRdb keeps only in-frame clonotypes and omits some of them. The profile shows some 200,000 clones, 88% of them singletons. The source material was peripheral blood. The source is a man between 65 and 79 years old with acute or convalescent COVID-19.

The chain couples TRBV10-2 to TRBJ1-6; 9 nucleotides match TRBD1. J was trimmed by 9 bases and V by 4 bases; bases with no gene match: 10. Per germline, CDR1 WSHSY and CDR2 SAAADI. The CDR3 extends over 16 amino acids. This chain's CDR3 is CASSVQLGQGLSPLHF. The CDR3 DNA follows: TGCGCCAGCAGTGTGCAGTTGGGACAGGGTCTTTCACCCCTCCACTTT.

The V and J genes are TRBV29-1 and TRBJ1-2, with TRBD1 identical over 9 bases. Germline trimming cut 6 bases from V and 4 bases from J; bases unmatched to any gene: 6. The germline V gene encodes CDR1 SQVTM and CDR2 ANQGSEA. The length of the CDR3 is 13 residues. The CDR3 sequence: CSVSRQGGYGYTF. The CDR3 nucleotides read TGCAGCGTCTCGAGACAGGGGGGCTATGGCTACACCTTC.

The chain is built from TRBV6-2 or TRBV6-3 and TRBJ2-2; D perhaps matches TRBD2 (6 bases). The germline gives CDR1 MNHEY, CDR2 SVGEGT. V dropped 0 bases and J dropped 7 bases, with 15 bases sitting between them. The CDR3 sequence is 16 residues long. CDR3 sequence reads: CASSYSMGEAGGELFF. CDR3 DNA sequence: TGTGCCAGCAGTTACTCGATGGGGGAGGCTGGCGGGGAGCTGTTTTTT.

This chain joins TRBV10-3 and TRBJ2-6; no clear D gene. Trimming shortened V by 0 bases and J by 0 bases, and 15 bases separated the two germline ends. Germline CDR1 and CDR2: ENHRY and SYGVKD. The CDR3 runs 19 residues. The CDR3 loop reads CAISESLGGTTSGANVLTF. The CDR3, as DNA: TGTGCCATCAGTGAGTCGTTGGGTGGCACTACCTCTGGGGCCAACGTCCTGACTTTC.

This clone was seen just once. The chain uses TRBV11-2 and TRBJ1-6, with 11 bases that match TRBD1. This CDR3 spans 16 amino acids. The V and J ends lost 4 bases and 9 bases, in that order; junction bases with no gene match: 8. The germline V gene encodes CDR1 SGHAT and CDR2 FQNNGV. The CDR3 protein is CASSSGQGARSSPLHF. The CDR3 region has the DNA TGTGCCAGCAGCTCAGGACAGGGGGCGCGAAGTTCACCCCTCCACTTT.

The chain has TRBV3-1 (or the pseudogene TRBV3-2) and TRBJ2-7; 7 nucleotides agree with TRBD1. Germline V lookup: CDR1 LGHDT, CDR2 YNNKEL (reference sequence). This CDR3 spans 15 amino acids. V shed 1 base, J shed 2 bases, and the junction held 5 bases outside the gene matches. CDR3 region: CASSQGIGGPYEQYF. CDR3 DNA sequence: TGTGCCAGCAGCCAAGGTATAGGGGGCCCCTACGAGCAGTACTTC.

V gene TRBV5-1 combines with J gene TRBJ1-2; D ambiguous. This CDR3 has 14 residues. With 0 bases removed from V and 0 bases from J, the gap between germline ends came to 6 bases. Per the germline V gene, CDR1 is SGHRS and CDR2 is YFSETQ. For the CDR3, the DNA is TGCGCCAGCAGCTTGGATGACTCTAACTATGGCTACACCTTC. Protein: CASSLDDSNYGYTF. Full variable domain (missing parts from reference TRBV5-1 and TRBJ1-2): KAGVTQTPRYLIKTRGQQVTLSCSPISGHRSVSWYQQTPGQGLQFLFEYFSETQRNKGNFPGRFSGRQFSNSRSEMNVSTLELGDSALYLCASSLDDSNYGYTFGSGTRLTVV.

CDR3 nucleotides: TGTGCCAGTAAGCCGGGACAGATAATCTCAGATACGCAGTATTTT. Protein product: CASKPGQIISDTQYF. This chain links TRBV19 with TRBJ2-3, with 7 bases aligning to TRBD1. The V gene's germline CDR1 is LNHDA and CDR2 SQIVND (reference sequence). The CDR3 is 15 amino acids. V was pared by 7 bases and J by 4 bases, with 11 bases of the junction left unmatched.

This clone has a handful of counts. V is TRBV28 and J is TRBJ2-5; D perhaps matches TRBD2 (6 bases). This CDR3 has 13 amino acids. The ends were cut back, 3 bases at V and 4 bases at J, with 9 bases in the middle. The germline V gene encodes CDR1 MDHEN and CDR2 SYDVKM. The CDR3 nucleotides are TGTGCCAGCAGTTTCGGAGGGGTAGAGACCCAGTACTTC. Encoded protein: CASSFGGVETQYF.

The chain combines TRBV5-4 with TRBJ2-1, with 11 nucleotides matching TRBD2. With 3 bases clipped from V and 4 bases from J, the junction kept 9 bases outside the gene matches. This CDR3 has 17 amino acids. Looked up from germline, CDR1 is SGHNT and CDR2 is YYREEE (reference sequence). The CDR3 bases are TGTGCCAGCAGCTCGACTAGCGGGACCTTGACATACAATGAGCAGTTCTTC. Amino acid sequence: CASSSTSGTLTYNEQFF.